This T cell receptor (beta chain) came from a study of beta chain features in type 1 diabetes (dated by TCRdb to 2017 to 2018). About the investigation overall: No differences in mean age, gender distribution, total cell number or subset yield were found between patients and healthy donors. Regulatory and stem cell-like memory subsets were obtained from only 8 patients and roughly eight healthy donors, while naive and central memory subsets were obtained from all 30 or so donors. A total of about 100,000,000 sorted cells were examined across all samples, and RNA yield correlated strongly with the number of cells per subset. In the study, TCRB repertoires of sorted circulating CD4+ T cell subsets from recently diagnosed type 1 diabetes patients were compared with those of matched healthy donors.

The High Capacity cDNA Reverse Transcription Kit was used to reverse transcribe all of the isolated RNA, meaning that expressed TCRB transcripts were what got sequenced. Naive, central memory and regulatory T cell samples underwent deep immunoSEQ sequencing, averaging about 3.57 million total reads per sample. Sorted cells were lysed in RLT buffer and RNA was extracted with DNase-treated RNeasy Micro or Mini kits, depending on cell number. To prevent cross-contamination, each cell subset was processed individually, whereas patient and healthy donor samples were processed jointly. Using the immunoSEQ multiplex PCR, TCRB sequences were amplified from cDNA into 87-bp fragments spanning the CDR3 region. Amplicons were sequenced on the Illumina HiSeq platform. The authors processed their data as follows. Synthetic template baselines were used to correct PCR bias computationally, reads within Hamming distance 2 were collapsed together, and singletons that could not be merged were discarded. Reads were aligned against IMGT so that V, D and J genes, CDR3 length and insertions or deletions at six rearrangement sites could be assigned. Within each subset, clonotype counts were normalized to sorted cell number, and only after that were true diversity and Gini coefficients computed with the tcR R package. Repertoire sharing was quantified using the overlap coefficient calculated on TCRB nucleotide sequences. Out-of-frame TCRB sequences from naive cells were analyzed as a proxy for the pre-selection repertoire. This is the immuneACCESS table as TCRdb keeps it, with only in-frame sequences that have V and J called. A part of the clones is gone; compared with another copy, unresolved V genes explain less than half, and the rest is unexplained. Clone size and the V and J calls come from that table; the DNA yielded D and trimming. Present in this sample are some 150,000 clones, under 11% of which were seen just once. Jointly, the top ten make up roughly 1.3% of the sample.

Results the study describes overall, beyond this receptor: Fewer insertions and more nucleotide deletions at VDJ recombination sites were observed in patients with type 1 diabetes, implying thymic rearrangement abnormalities. The naive, central memory and regulatory TCRB repertoires appeared to resemble one another more closely among patients than among healthy donors. Only small numbers of individuals were included in the HLA sub-analyses, which left unresolved whether HLA type had any influence on TCRB rearrangement. Shorter templates might be favored by PCR, yet because patient and control samples were amplified and corrected together, any such skew would affect both groups equally. A moderate but significant shortening of TCRB CDR3 length was observed in type 1 diabetes patients in all four CD4+ subsets. Because cDNA was sequenced instead of genomic DNA, activated cells with high expression could be over-represented, although the groups did not differ in activation or CD3 levels.

For this clone: Its cognate antigen has yet to be identified. The input lacks base qualities; no much larger clone sits a single base away.

The CDR3 goes from the cysteine to the phenylalanine over 14 residues. Only CDR3 DNA remains: 42 bases, in frame from the first base. At the junction V is shortened by 4 bases and J by 5 bases; bases outside the gene matches: 7. According to the germline V gene, CDR1 reads SNHLY and CDR2 reads FYNNEI. From each donor, a single peripheral blood sample of 100 to 150 mL on average was drawn into heparinised tubes. A BD FACSAria II was used to sort naive, central memory, regulatory and stem cell-like memory CD4+ T cells with a panel that included CD45RO, CCR7, CD25, CD127, CD95 and CD27. Every sorted population had a purity above 95%. PBMCs were isolated immediately by Lymphoprep density gradient centrifugation and stained directly without culture. Samples were stained and sorted in pairs, with one healthy donor and one patient per experiment, so that batch effects were minimized.

The sample was naive CD4+ T cells from blood. The cell subset or site label of this sample denotes: true naive CD4+ T cells. This clonotype originated in a young man in good health. The chain couples TRBV2 to TRBJ2-5; 7 junctional bases match TRBD2. CDR3 reads: CASSGTLGGETQYF. The DNA sequence is given as TGTGCCAGCAGTGGGACACTGGGGGGGGAGACCCAGTACTTC.